This T cell receptor beta chain was profiled in a study of beta chain features in type 1 diabetes. The entirety of the isolated RNA underwent reverse transcription, so expressed TCRB transcripts were sequenced. Clones were sequenced by immunoSEQ multiplex PCR, and TCRdb holds only the in-frame ones, with some missing. The sample lists roughly 230,000 clones, 9.6% occurring once. The V gene's germline CDR1 is SEHNR and CDR2 FQNEAQ (reference sequence). The CDR3 is made up of 18 amino acids. V was trimmed by 7 bases and J by 1 base, leaving 25 bases between them. What was sequenced was naive CD4+ T cells from blood. The TCR sequence derives from a woman under 30 in good health. V usage is TRBV7-9 and J usage is TRBJ2-5; maybe TRBD2 (7 bases). CDR3 protein: CASMRGLVQFGPQETQYF. The CDR3 nucleotides are TGTGCCAGCATGCGGGGGCTAGTTCAATTTGGGCCCCAAGAGACCCAGTACTTC. The full variable domain, rest sourced from reference TRBV7-9 and TRBJ2-5, is DTGVSQNPRHKITKRGQNVTFRCDPISEHNRLYWYRQTLGQGPEFLTYFQNEAQLEKSRLLSDRFSAERPKGSFSTLEIQRTEQGDSAMYLCASMRGLVQFGPQETQYFGPGTRLLVL.